These 13 T cell receptor beta chains came from one sample sequenced in a study of T cells in Graves' hyperthyroidism and ophthalmopathy (dated by TCRdb to the late 2010s). The method was multiplex PCR. Sequenced using an Illumina HiSeq 2000. Amplification of TCR beta CDR3 regions was carried out from RNA transcripts. For the first round of RT-PCR on the TCR CDR3, the HTBI primer set was used together with the Qiagen OneStep RT-PCR kit. TCRdb reworked the public reads: Q25 trimming with fastp, MiXCR clone assembly, productive beta chains retained. Identical CDR3 protein sequences are pooled into one entry, listed with their most common genes and DNA. Within this sample are approximately 400,000 distinct CDR3 sequences, with more than 11% of them counted one time only. The top ten hold roughly 9.6% of the sample. Sequencing was done on a sample of blood. These receptors all stem from a woman in her sixties with Graves' hyperthyroidism.

This clonotype was observed many times. The genes are TRBV12-3 or TRBV12-4 and TRBJ2-3; D uncertain. Trimming took 5 bases from V and 1 from J, leaving 16 bases between them. The CDR3 length is 16 residues. CDR3 sequence reads: CASSPLALLGTDTQYF. The CDR3 nucleotides read TGTGCCAGCAGTCCCCTGGCGCTCCTCGGCACAGATACGCAGTATTTT.

This clonotype has ten or more counts. This sequence joins TRBV19 and TRBJ1-5; no definite D call. Germline CDR1 and CDR2: LNHDA and SQIVND (reference sequence). This CDR3 comprises 15 residues. V was clipped by 0 bases and J by 4 bases, with 10 bases between them. CDR3 sequence reads: CASSIDGNANQPQHF. The CDR3, as DNA: TGTGCCAGTAGTATAGACGGGAACGCTAATCAGCCCCAGCATTTT.

This clonotype was detected once. This chain links TRBV28 with TRBJ2-7; TRBD1 or TRBD2 may be the D gene (5 bases each). CDR3 length: 12 amino acids. Trimming shortened V by 6 bases and J by 7 bases, and 13 bases separated the two germline ends. The germline V gene encodes CDR1 MDHEN and CDR2 SYDVKM. The CDR3 bases are TGTGCCAGCAGCACCCCTGGGGGTGAGCAGTACTTC. Its translation: CASSTPGGEQYF. The full variable domain, its missing parts supplied by reference TRBV28 and TRBJ2-7, is DVKVTQSSRYLVKRTGEKVFLECVQDMDHENMFWYRQDPGLGLRLIYFSYDVKMKEKGDIPEGYSVSREKKERFSLILESASTNQTSMYLCASSTPGGEQYFGPGTRLTVT.

This clonotype was counted only a few times. This chain uses TRBV29-1 with TRBJ1-1, with 7 nucleotides matching TRBD1. This CDR3 region has 12 residues. Germline V gives CDR1 SQVTM, CDR2 ANQGSEA. V trimming: 6 bases; J trimming: 5 bases; junction bases outside the gene matches: 6. The CDR3 loop is CSVPKTGTEAFF. The CDR3 coding sequence is TGCAGCGTCCCCAAGACAGGGACTGAAGCTTTCTTT.

In its sample, this clonotype was seen many times. The J gene is TRBJ2-1, the V gene TRBV18; 10 bases fit TRBD2. Germline V gene sequence: CDR1 KGHSH, CDR2 LQKENI. V shed 3 bases, J shed 5 bases, and the junction held 13 bases outside the gene matches. This CDR3 is built from 18 residues. CDR3 sequence reads: CASSPPSASGSTHNEQFF. In nucleotides, the CDR3 is TGTGCCAGCTCACCCCCATCGGCTAGCGGGAGCACCCACAATGAGCAGTTCTTC.

This clonotype has more than one count but fewer than ten. V gene TRBV19 combines with J gene TRBJ2-3; D is perhaps TRBD1 (6 bases). V lost 7 bases and J 4 bases, leaving 9 bases between the germline ends. This CDR3 is 12 amino acids long. Germline loops: CDR1 LNHDA, CDR2 SQIVND (reference sequence). The chain's CDR3 is CASNQGSDTQYF. Written as DNA, the CDR3 is TGTGCCAGTAACCAGGGGTCAGATACGCAGTATTTT.

The V and J genes are TRBV30 and TRBJ2-5; D may be TRBD2 (5 bases). The CDR3 covers 14 residues. Germline V lookup: CDR1 GTSNPN, CDR2 SVGIG (reference sequence). V lost 0 bases to trimming and J lost 5 bases, with 13 bases between them. For the CDR3, the DNA is TGTGCCTGGAGTGTAGGAGGTTCTCAGGAGACCCAGTACTTC. Translating it yields CAWSVGGSQETQYF.

Ten or more counts support this clonotype. The chain has TRBV12-3 or TRBV12-4 and TRBJ2-5; D call uncertain. The CDR3 extends over 13 amino acids. V shed 6 bases and J shed 0 bases, with 8 bases lying between them. DNA for the CDR3: TGTGCCAGCAGCCCGGCCAACCAAGAGACCCAGTACTTC. It is translated as CASSPANQETQYF.

The table lists this clonotype with a few counts. V usage is TRBV19 and J usage is TRBJ1-1, with 9 bases that match TRBD1. V lost 6 bases and J lost 7; bases outside the gene matches: 6. The CDR3 contains 13 residues. Germline loops: CDR1 LNHDA, CDR2 SQIVND (reference sequence). The CDR3 DNA sequence: TGTGCCAGTAGCGGAACGGACAGGGGTGAAGCTTTCTTT. Its protein product is CASSGTDRGEAFF.

The chain uses TRBV7-9 and TRBJ2-7, with D perhaps TRBD1 or TRBD2 (5 bases each). V gave up 5 bases and J gave up 5 bases, with 16 bases separating them. CDR3 length: 14 amino acids. Germline values: CDR1 SEHNR, CDR2 FQNEAQ (reference sequence). The CDR3 loop reads CASSPPQGAHEQYF. CDR3 DNA: TGTGCCAGCAGCCCCCCTCAGGGAGCCCACGAGCAGTACTTC.

This clonotype was seen ten or more times. The chain uses TRBV12-3 or TRBV12-4 and TRBJ2-3, with TRBD1 identical over 9 bases. This CDR3 region has 16 residues. Trimming cost V 4 bases and J 0 bases; bases outside gene matches: 5. CDR3 region: CASSSGQGPSTDTQYF. The CDR3 nucleotides read TGTGCCAGCAGTTCTGGACAGGGGCCTAGCACAGATACGCAGTATTTT.

This clonotype was observed at least ten times. The chain employs TRBV3-1 and TRBJ2-1; D unclear. CDR1 and CDR2 from the germline V gene are LGHDT and YNNKEL (reference sequence). Trimming stripped 6 bases from V and 8 bases from J, with 17 bases between. CDR3 length: 14 amino acids. CDR3 in DNA: TGTGCCAGCAGGAACCAAGGTGGGGTCGATGAGCAGTTCTTC. This gives the protein CASRNQGGVDEQFF.

This clonotype was seen at least ten times. Here the CDR3 reads CASSSGQVQETQYF. CDR3 DNA sequence: TGTGCCAGCAGCTCCGGACAGGTTCAAGAGACCCAGTACTTC. The chain is built from TRBV28 and TRBJ2-5, with 7 bases lining up with TRBD1. Germline CDR1 MDHEN, CDR2 SYDVKM. There are 14 residues in the CDR3. J was trimmed by 2 bases and V by 6 bases; bases with no gene match: 6.